One and the same sample provided the 10 T cell receptor beta chains below, sequenced in a study of blood T cell repertoires in COVID-19. This table comes from immunoSEQ multiplex PCR, and its TCRdb copy is limited to in-frame clones, with some not included. The data show about 140,000 clones, roughly four fifths seen once. Specimen: peripheral blood. These receptors were collected from an elderly man with acute or convalescent COVID-19.

The chain's CDR3 is CASSLGADSNYGYTF. CDR3 sequence (DNA): TGTGCCAGCAGCTTAGGGGCGGACTCCAACTATGGCTACACCTTC. The J gene is TRBJ1-2, the V gene TRBV7-2; D is unclear. This CDR3 has 15 amino acids. The V end lost 1 base, the J end lost 2 bases, and 11 bases lay between the germline ends. Germline V lookup: CDR1 SGHTA, CDR2 FQGNSA.

V usage is TRBV3-1 (or the pseudogene TRBV3-2) and J usage is TRBJ2-7, with 9 bases that match TRBD1. The trim removed 4 bases at V and 2 bases at J, leaving 6 bases unmatched. Germline V gene data show CDR1 as LGHDT and CDR2 as YNNKEL (reference sequence). This CDR3 is built from 15 residues. The CDR3 nucleotides read TGTGCCAGCAGCCGTTCCGGGACAGGGCCCTACGAGCAGTACTTC. This gives the protein CASSRSGTGPYEQYF.

This clone appeared a few times. The chain employs TRBV7-2 and TRBJ1-5; D may be TRBD1 (5 bases). The CDR3 covers 14 residues. From germline, CDR1 is SGHTA and CDR2 FQGNSA. Trimming shortened V by 4 bases and J by 6 bases, and 13 bases separated the two germline ends. This CDR3 reads CASSSRFQGQPQHF. The CDR3, as DNA: TGTGCCAGCAGCTCCAGGTTCCAGGGTCAGCCCCAGCATTTT.

This clone was counted a few times. V gene TRBV2 combines with J gene TRBJ1-6; 7 positions match TRBD1. J lost 8 bases, V lost 4 bases, and 5 bases had no gene match. Germline loops: CDR1 SNHLY, CDR2 FYNNEI. The CDR3 is 14 residues long. CDR3 amino acids: CASSVRQGDSPLHF. DNA for the CDR3: TGTGCCAGCAGTGTACGACAGGGTGATTCACCCCTCCACTTT.

This sequence joins TRBV7-3 and TRBJ1-1; 7 nucleotides match TRBD1. Germline V CDR1 and CDR2: SGHTA, FQGTGA. CDR3 length: 13 residues. V was clipped by 5 bases and J by 6 bases; unmatched bases: 6. The CDR3 coding sequence is TGTGCCAGCAGCCAGAGGGGGCAAGCTGAAGCTTTCTTT. Amino acid sequence: CASSQRGQAEAFF.

The chain employs TRBV7-9 and TRBJ2-5, with TRBD1 identical over 7 bases. The length of the CDR3 is 13 residues. Germline CDR1 and CDR2: SEHNR and FQNEAQ (reference sequence). The trim removed 6 bases at V and 4 bases at J, leaving 5 bases unmatched. The CDR3: CASSLGTAETQYF. The CDR3 bases are TGTGCCAGCAGTCTTGGGACAGCAGAGACCCAGTACTTC.

The chain carries TRBV12-3 or TRBV12-4 and TRBJ2-2; 9 nucleotides align to TRBD1. CDR3 length: 13 amino acids. Trimming at V came to 3 bases and at J to 7 bases, leaving 0 bases not matched to a gene. Here the CDR3 reads CASSLDRGGELFF. In DNA form, the CDR3 reads TGTGCCAGCAGTTTGGACAGGGGCGGGGAGCTGTTTTTT.

The chain links TRBV7-2 to TRBJ1-5; no definite D call. Trimming left V 5 bases short and J 7 bases short, with 18 bases between. Germline assignment: CDR1 SGHTA and CDR2 FQGNSA. There are 15 residues in the CDR3. CDR3 coding DNA: TGTGCCAGCAGCCTCGGGGAGAGGTCATGGCAGCCCCAGCATTTT. Its protein product is CASSLGERSWQPQHF.

The rearrangement links TRBV24-1 to TRBJ1-1, with D possibly TRBD1 on 5 matching bases. The ends were cut back, 3 bases at V and 8 bases at J, with 12 bases in the middle. This CDR3 is 13 amino acids long. Germline lookup yields CDR1 KGHDR and CDR2 SFDVKD. CDR3 in DNA: TGTGCCACCAGTGATGAGACAGCATCCGAAGCTTTCTTT. Protein: CATSDETASEAFF.

The chain has TRBV30 and TRBJ1-1; the D gene is possibly TRBD1 (5 bases). This CDR3 contains 14 residues. Trimming removed 0 bases at V and 7 bases at J, with 15 bases between. Germline CDR1 GTSNPN, CDR2 SVGIG (reference sequence). CDR3 sequence reads: CAWSVLSTVSEAFF. As DNA, the CDR3 is TGTGCCTGGAGTGTTCTATCGACAGTCAGTGAAGCTTTCTTT.